The 14 T cell receptor beta chains below all came from one sample that was sequenced in a study of T cells after yellow fever vaccination. TCRdb re-derived calls from the 5' RACE reads in MiXCR, one entry per CDR3 protein. The sample contains 610,000 or so distinct CDR3 sequences, around 12% of which appear only once. The sample here was PBMCs, taken on the day of the yellow fever booster vaccination. Receptor source: a man aged 25 to 40 who received the YFV17D yellow fever vaccine.

The chain carries TRBV12-3 or TRBV12-4 and TRBJ2-2; TRBD1 or TRBD2 may be the D gene (5 bases each). With 11 bases removed from V and 6 bases from J, the gap between germline ends came to 22 bases. This CDR3 has 15 residues. The CDR3 protein is CASSRGVSSSGELFF. The CDR3 nucleotides are TGTGCCTCAAGCCGGGGCGTATCCAGCTCCGGGGAGCTGTTTTTT.

The chain carries TRBV9 and TRBJ2-7; TRBD2 agrees at 14 bases. CDR1 is SGDLS and CDR2 is YYNGEE in the germline V gene. The CDR3 runs 17 residues. J gave up 6 bases and V 1 base, and 9 bases lay outside the gene matches. CDR3 sequence reads: CASSVTGLAGGIGEQYF. CDR3 nucleotides: TGTGCCAGCAGCGTAACCGGACTAGCGGGAGGAATTGGCGAGCAGTACTTC.

Many counts were recorded for this clonotype. V and J are TRBV7-2 and TRBJ2-1; D remains unclear. The CDR3 consists of 11 residues. Per germline, CDR1 SGHTA and CDR2 FQGNSA. Deletions cut 0 bases from V and 7 bases from J, with 1 base between. The CDR3 DNA is TGTGCCAGCAGCTTAGCGAATGAGCAGTTCTTC. Protein product: CASSLANEQFF.

The sample holds many counts of this clonotype. This chain joins TRBV29-1 and TRBJ2-7; D is perhaps TRBD1 or TRBD2 (5 bases each). There are 12 residues in the CDR3. The germline CDR1 and CDR2 sequences are SQVTM and ANQGSEA. The V end was cut by 5 bases, the J end by 2 bases, with 10 bases between. The DNA of the CDR3 is TGCAGCGTTCGGGACGGTACCTACGAGCAGTACTTC. Translation: CSVRDGTYEQYF.

In its sample, this clonotype was seen a few times. The chain uses TRBV18 and TRBJ2-1; unclear D gene. Germline V CDR1 and CDR2: KGHSH, LQKENI. The CDR3 sequence is 13 residues long. Trimming removed 1 base from V and 4 bases from J, with 5 bases in between. CDR3 sequence reads: CASSPLLYNEQFF. The CDR3 DNA follows: TGTGCCAGCTCACCACTACTTTACAATGAGCAGTTCTTC. Full variable domain (outside the CDR3, taken from reference TRBV18 and TRBJ2-1): NAGVMQNPRHLVRRRGQEARLRCSPMKGHSHVYWYRQLPEEGLKFMVYLQKENIIDESGMPKERFSAEFPKEGPSILRIQQVVRGDSAAYFCASSPLLYNEQFFGPGTRLTVL.

This clonotype was recorded a few times. The genes are TRBV7-9 and TRBJ2-1; D gene unclear. V lost 1 base, J lost 0 bases, and 7 bases lay in between. The CDR3 loop spans 15 amino acids. CDR1 SEHNR and CDR2 FQNEAQ come from the germline V gene (reference sequence). The CDR3 here is CASSLGAASYNEQFF. The CDR3 nucleotides are TGTGCCAGCAGCTTAGGGGCGGCCTCCTACAATGAGCAGTTCTTC.

This clonotype was observed a handful of times. The chain uses TRBV5-1 and TRBJ1-3; 7 nucleotides agree with TRBD1. With V trimmed by 6 bases and J by 4 bases, 7 bases remained unmatched. There are 14 residues in the CDR3. CDR1 is SGHRS and CDR2 is YFSETQ in the germline V gene. CDR3: CASKAGQPGNTIYF. CDR3 sequence (DNA): TGCGCCAGCAAGGCGGGACAGCCAGGAAACACCATATATTTT.

The chain combines TRBV3-1 with TRBJ2-1; D may be TRBD2 (6 bases). The ends were cut back, 1 base at V and 7 bases at J, with 11 bases in the middle. CDR3 length equals 14 residues. Germline CDR1 is LGHDT and CDR2 is YNNKEL (reference sequence). This CDR3 reads CASSQVRLVNEQFF. The CDR3 region has the DNA TGTGCCAGCAGCCAAGTGAGACTAGTAAATGAGCAGTTCTTC.

This clonotype occurred many times. This chain links TRBV7-2 with TRBJ2-1; D is unresolved. Germline CDR1 is SGHTA and CDR2 is FQGNSA. Trimming left V 0 bases short and J 6 bases short, with 6 bases between. There are 13 residues in the CDR3. The CDR3 bases are TGTGCCAGCAGCTTAGCGTTGGGCAATGAGCAGTTCTTC. Translated: CASSLALGNEQFF.

This clonotype was seen only a few times. The rearrangement uses TRBV20-1 and TRBJ1-6; possible D gene TRBD1, 5 bases. Germline CDR1 DFQATT, CDR2 SNEGSKA (reference sequence). The CDR3 sequence is 16 residues long. The CDR3 spells CCARDMRQGVATPLHF. The CDR3 nucleotides are TGCTGCGCTAGAGACATGCGGCAGGGCGTCGCGACACCCCTCCACTTT.

The chain couples TRBV4-3 to TRBJ1-1, with 7 bases that match TRBD1. V was pared by 2 bases and J by 3 bases, with 6 bases of the junction left unmatched. The CDR3 loop spans 15 amino acids. Germline V gives CDR1 LGHNA, CDR2 YSLEER. In nucleotides, the CDR3 is TGCGCCAGCAGCCAACTTGGACAGGCGGACACTGAAGCTTTCTTT. It codes for CASSQLGQADTEAFF.

This clonotype was counted a few times. The genes are TRBV29-1 and TRBJ2-6, with TRBD1 as a possible D gene (7 bases). This CDR3 is built from 17 residues. Germline V CDR1 and CDR2: SQVTM, ANQGSEA. V lost 1 base, J lost 3 bases, and 16 bases lay in between. This chain's CDR3 is CSVEVWGDSFGANVLTF. The CDR3 DNA sequence: TGCAGCGTTGAAGTTTGGGGGGACAGCTTTGGGGCCAACGTCCTGACTTTC. Full variable domain (outside the CDR3, taken from reference TRBV29-1 and TRBJ2-6): SAVISQKPSRDICQRGTSLTIQCQVDSQVTMMFWYRQQPGQSLTLIATANQGSEATYESGFVIDKFPISRPNLTFSTLTVSNMSPEDSSIYLCSVEVWGDSFGANVLTFGAGSRLTVL.

This clonotype was counted a few times. This rearrangement joins TRBV29-1 to TRBJ2-3, with unresolved D. The ends were cut back, 6 bases at V and 2 bases at J, with 15 bases in the middle. The CDR3 runs to 14 residues. CDR1 and CDR2 from the germline V gene are SQVTM and ANQGSEA. Here the CDR3 DNA reads TGCAGCGTCGTCCTCATGGAATCCACAGATACGCAGTATTTT. Encoded protein: CSVVLMESTDTQYF.

This chain joins TRBV12-3 or TRBV12-4 and TRBJ2-5; unclear D gene. V gave up 5 bases and J gave up 2 bases, with 6 bases separating them. The CDR3 contains 12 residues. In nucleotides, the CDR3 is TGTGCCAGCAGTGTCAATCAAGAGACCCAGTACTTC. Protein sequence: CASSVNQETQYF.